One sample yielded the 3 T cell receptor beta chains listed below, sequenced in a study of cytomegalovirus exposure and HLA in healthy donors. Primers for the PCR totalled 60 Vbeta and 13 Jbeta. The method was immunoSEQ multiplex PCR; TCRdb's version includes in-frame clones alone and lacks a portion of them. The table lists about 96,000 clones, 65% to 80% of them singletons. The sequenced sample consisted of PBMCs. Receptor source: a woman between 65 and 79 years old in good health and CMV-seropositive.

This clone was seen a few times. The V and J genes are TRBV11-2 and TRBJ2-5; a weak D match, TRBD2 (7 bases). This CDR3 comprises 16 residues. The V gene's germline CDR1 is SGHAT and CDR2 FQNNGV. V lost 5 bases and J lost 4, with 20 bases in between. The CDR3 nucleotides are TGTGCCAGCAGCCCGGAGGGGGGGGTACGGGGAGAGACCCAGTACTTC. It yields the protein CASSPEGGVRGETQYF.

The V call is TRBV11-2, the J call TRBJ2-3, with 9 bases identical to TRBD2. The CDR3 is 16 amino acids. The germline gives CDR1 SGHAT, CDR2 FQNNGV. The J segment lost 3 bases and the V segment lost 1 base, leaving 5 bases of the junction unmatched. The CDR3 bases are TGTGCCAGCAGCTTAGGAGCTAGCGGGGAAACAGATACGCAGTATTTT. It yields the protein CASSLGASGETDTQYF.

Regarding this clone: A far larger clone is one base from this, pointing to a likely read error. The rearrangement joins TRBV4-2 to TRBJ1-3; D may be TRBD1 (5 bases). In germline, CDR1 is LGHNA, CDR2 YNFKEQ. Trimming shortened V by 0 bases and J by 4 bases, and 10 bases separated the two germline ends. CDR3 size: 15 residues. CDR3 residues: CASSQDTGEGNTIYF. The DNA of the CDR3 is TGTGCCAGCAGCCAAGATACAGGAGAAGGAAACACCATATATTTT.